This T cell receptor (beta chain) was profiled in a study of CD8 T cells in Susac syndrome. In this sample, this clonotype turned up a few times. Random hexamers served to reverse transcribe roughly 0.45 to 1 ug RNA. One entry per CDR3 protein, called by TCRdb with MiXCR from the immunoSEQ multiplex PCR reads. The data contain 95,000 to 150,000 distinct CDR3 sequences, over 85% of them seen just once; the ten biggest clones take up 0.21%. Unmatched junction bases numbered 3, after V lost 3 bases and J lost 4 bases. Per germline, CDR1 MNHEY and CDR2 SVGAGI. The CDR3 totals 15 residues. TCR beta was sequenced from blood CD8+ and CD4+ T cells.

The receptor was derived from a human donor with Susac syndrome. The V gene is TRBV6-5, the J gene TRBJ2-3; 11 positions agree with TRBD1. Sequencing input: CD8+ T cells from PBMCs. The chain's CDR3 is CASSYGQGASDTQYF. The CDR3 nucleotides are TGTGCCAGCAGTTATGGACAGGGGGCTTCAGATACGCAGTATTTT.